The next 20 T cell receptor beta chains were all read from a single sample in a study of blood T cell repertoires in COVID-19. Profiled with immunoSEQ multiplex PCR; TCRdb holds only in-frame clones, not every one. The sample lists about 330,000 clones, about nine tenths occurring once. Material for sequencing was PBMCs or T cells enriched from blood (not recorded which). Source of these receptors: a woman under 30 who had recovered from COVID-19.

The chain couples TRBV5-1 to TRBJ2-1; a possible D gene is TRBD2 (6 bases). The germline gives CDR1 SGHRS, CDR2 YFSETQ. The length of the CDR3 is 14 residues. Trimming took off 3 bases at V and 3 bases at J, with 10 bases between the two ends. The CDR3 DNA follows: TGCGCCAGCAGCTCGGGGGACGTCTACAATGAGCAGTTCTTC. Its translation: CASSSGDVYNEQFF. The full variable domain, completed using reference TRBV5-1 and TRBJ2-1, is KAGVTQTPRYLIKTRGQQVTLSCSPISGHRSVSWYQQTPGQGLQFLFEYFSETQRNKGNFPGRFSGRQFSNSRSEMNVSTLELGDSALYLCASSSGDVYNEQFFGPGTRLTVL.

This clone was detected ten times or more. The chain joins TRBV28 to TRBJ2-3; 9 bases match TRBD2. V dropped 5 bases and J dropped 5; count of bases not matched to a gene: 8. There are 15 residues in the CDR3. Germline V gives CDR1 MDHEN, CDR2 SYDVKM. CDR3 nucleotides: TGTGCCAGCAGTCCATTGACTAGCGGAATAGATACGCAGTATTTT. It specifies CASSPLTSGIDTQYF.

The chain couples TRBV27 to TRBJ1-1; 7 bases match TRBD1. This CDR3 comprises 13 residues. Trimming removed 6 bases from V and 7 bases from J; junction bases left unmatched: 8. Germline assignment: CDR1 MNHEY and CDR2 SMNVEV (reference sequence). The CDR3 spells CASRGQTFFEAFF. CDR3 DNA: TGTGCCAGCAGGGGACAGACATTTTTTGAAGCTTTCTTT.

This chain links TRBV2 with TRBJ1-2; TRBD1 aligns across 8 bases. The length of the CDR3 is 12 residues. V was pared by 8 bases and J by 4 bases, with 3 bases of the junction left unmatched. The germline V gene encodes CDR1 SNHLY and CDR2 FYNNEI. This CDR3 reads CASGGTGYGYTF. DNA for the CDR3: TGTGCCAGCGGGGGGACAGGCTATGGCTACACCTTC. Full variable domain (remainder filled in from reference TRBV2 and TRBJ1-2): EPEVTQTPSHQVTQMGQEVILRCVPISNHLYFYWYRQILGQKVEFLVSFYNNEISEKSEIFDDQFSVERPDGSNFTLKIRSTKLEDSAMYFCASGGTGYGYTFGSGTRLTVV.

In DNA form, the CDR3 reads TGTGCCAGTAGCCTACTCGGACACTTTAGCACAGATACGCAGTATTTT. Amino acids: CASSLLGHFSTDTQYF. This sequence joins TRBV19 and TRBJ2-3; D possibly corresponds to TRBD1 (5 bases). CDR1 LNHDA and CDR2 SQIVND come from the germline V gene (reference sequence). The length of the CDR3 is 16 residues. The V gene lost 6 bases and the J gene lost 0 bases, with 16 bases spanning the gap.

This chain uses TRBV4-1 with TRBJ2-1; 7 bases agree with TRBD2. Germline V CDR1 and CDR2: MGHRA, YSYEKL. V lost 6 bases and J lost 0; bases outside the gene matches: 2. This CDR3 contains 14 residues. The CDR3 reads CASRRGSSYNEQFF. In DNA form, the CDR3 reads TGCGCCAGCAGGCGGGGGAGCTCCTACAATGAGCAGTTCTTC.

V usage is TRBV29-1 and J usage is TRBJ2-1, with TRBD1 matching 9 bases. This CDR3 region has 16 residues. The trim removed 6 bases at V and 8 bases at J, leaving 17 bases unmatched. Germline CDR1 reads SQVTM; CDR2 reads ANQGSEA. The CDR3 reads CSVGSGTGSTPDEQFF. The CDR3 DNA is TGCAGCGTAGGCTCCGGGACAGGGAGCACCCCCGATGAGCAGTTCTTC.

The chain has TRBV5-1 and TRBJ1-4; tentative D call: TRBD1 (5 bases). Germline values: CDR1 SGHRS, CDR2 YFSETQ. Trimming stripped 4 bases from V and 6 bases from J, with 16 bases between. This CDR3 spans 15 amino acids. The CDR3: CASSVDGGWDEKLFF. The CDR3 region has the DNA TGCGCCAGCAGCGTGGACGGGGGATGGGATGAAAAACTGTTTTTT. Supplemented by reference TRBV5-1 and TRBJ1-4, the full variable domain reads KAGVTQTPRYLIKTRGQQVTLSCSPISGHRSVSWYQQTPGQGLQFLFEYFSETQRNKGNFPGRFSGRQFSNSRSEMNVSTLELGDSALYLCASSVDGGWDEKLFFGSGTQLSVL.

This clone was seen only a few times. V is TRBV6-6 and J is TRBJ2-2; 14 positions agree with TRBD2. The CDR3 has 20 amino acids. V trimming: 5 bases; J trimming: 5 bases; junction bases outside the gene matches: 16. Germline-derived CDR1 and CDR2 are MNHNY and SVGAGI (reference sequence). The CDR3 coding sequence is TGTGCCAGCAGTCGCGAGGGACTAGCGGGGGCCTATCGCCGGACCGGGGAGCTGTTTTTT. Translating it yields CASSREGLAGAYRRTGELFF.

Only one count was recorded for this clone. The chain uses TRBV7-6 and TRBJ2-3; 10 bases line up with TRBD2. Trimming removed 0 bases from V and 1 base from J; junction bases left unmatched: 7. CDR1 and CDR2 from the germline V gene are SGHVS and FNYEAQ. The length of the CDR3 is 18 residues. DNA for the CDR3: TGTGCCAGCAGCTTAGCGCTCCCAGCGGGAGGGGGCACAGATACGCAGTATTTT. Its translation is CASSLALPAGGGTDTQYF. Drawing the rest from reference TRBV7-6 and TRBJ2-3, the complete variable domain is GAGVSQSPRYKVTKRGQDVALRCDPISGHVSLYWYRQALGQGPEFLTYFNYEAQQDKSGLPNDRFSAERPEGSISTLTIQRTEQRDSAMYRCASSLALPAGGGTDTQYFGPGTRLTVL.

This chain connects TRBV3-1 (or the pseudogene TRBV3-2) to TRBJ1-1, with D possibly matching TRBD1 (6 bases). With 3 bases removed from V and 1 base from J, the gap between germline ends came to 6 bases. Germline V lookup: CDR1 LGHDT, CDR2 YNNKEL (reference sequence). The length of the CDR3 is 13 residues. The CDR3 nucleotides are TGTGCCAGCAGCCAGACAGGGAACACTGAAGCTTTCTTT. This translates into CASSQTGNTEAFF.

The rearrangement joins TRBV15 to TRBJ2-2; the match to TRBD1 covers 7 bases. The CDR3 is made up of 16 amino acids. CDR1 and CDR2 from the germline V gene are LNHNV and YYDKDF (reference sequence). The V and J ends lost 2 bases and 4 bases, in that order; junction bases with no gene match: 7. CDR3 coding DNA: TGTGCCACCAGCAGATCGCGACAGGGTGGCACCGGGGAGCTGTTTTTT. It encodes CATSRSRQGGTGELFF.

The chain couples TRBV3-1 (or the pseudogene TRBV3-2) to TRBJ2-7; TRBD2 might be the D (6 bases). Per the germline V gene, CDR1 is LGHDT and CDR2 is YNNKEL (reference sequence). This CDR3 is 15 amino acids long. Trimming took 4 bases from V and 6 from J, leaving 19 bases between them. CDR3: CASSPNRLGPGEQYF. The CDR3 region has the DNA TGTGCCAGCAGCCCCAACCGACTAGGGCCCGGCGAGCAGTACTTC.

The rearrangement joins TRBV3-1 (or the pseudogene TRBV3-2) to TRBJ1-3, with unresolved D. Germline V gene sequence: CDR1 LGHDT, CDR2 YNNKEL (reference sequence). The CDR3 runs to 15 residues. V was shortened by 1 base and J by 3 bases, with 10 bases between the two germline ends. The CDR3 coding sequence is TGTGCCAGCAGCCAAGCAACGACACTTGGAAACACCATATATTTT. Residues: CASSQATTLGNTIYF.

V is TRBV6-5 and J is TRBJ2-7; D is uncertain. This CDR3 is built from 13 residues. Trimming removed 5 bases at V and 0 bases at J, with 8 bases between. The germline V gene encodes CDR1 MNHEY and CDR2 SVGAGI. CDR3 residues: CASSQEFSYEQYF. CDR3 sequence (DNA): TGTGCCAGCAGTCAGGAATTCTCCTACGAGCAGTACTTC.

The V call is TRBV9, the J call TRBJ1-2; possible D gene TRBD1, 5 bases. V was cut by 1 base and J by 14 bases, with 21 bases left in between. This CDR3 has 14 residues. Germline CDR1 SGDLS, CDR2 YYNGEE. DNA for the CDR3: TGTGCCAGCAGCGTAACCCCGGTGGCCGTCGGGGGTACCTTC. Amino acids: CASSVTPVAVGGTF.

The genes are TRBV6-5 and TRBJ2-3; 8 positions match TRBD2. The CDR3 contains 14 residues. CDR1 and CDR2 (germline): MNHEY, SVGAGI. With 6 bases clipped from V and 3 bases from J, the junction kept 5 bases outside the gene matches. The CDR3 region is CASRREGLTDTQYF. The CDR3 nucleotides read TGTGCCAGCAGACGGGAGGGTTTAACAGATACGCAGTATTTT.

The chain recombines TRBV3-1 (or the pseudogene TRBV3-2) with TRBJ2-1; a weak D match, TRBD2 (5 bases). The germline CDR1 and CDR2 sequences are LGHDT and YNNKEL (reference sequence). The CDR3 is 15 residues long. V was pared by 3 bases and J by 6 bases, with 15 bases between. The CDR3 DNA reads TGTGCCAGCAGCCAGTCGGAACTAGGCGCCAATGAGCAGTTCTTC. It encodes CASSQSELGANEQFF.

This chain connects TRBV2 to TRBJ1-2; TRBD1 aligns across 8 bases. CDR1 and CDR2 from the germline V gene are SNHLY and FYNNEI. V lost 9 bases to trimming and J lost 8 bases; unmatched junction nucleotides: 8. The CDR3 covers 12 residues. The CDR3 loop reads CARPGTGGGYTF. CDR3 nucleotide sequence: TGTGCCAGGCCGGGGACAGGAGGCGGCTACACCTTC.

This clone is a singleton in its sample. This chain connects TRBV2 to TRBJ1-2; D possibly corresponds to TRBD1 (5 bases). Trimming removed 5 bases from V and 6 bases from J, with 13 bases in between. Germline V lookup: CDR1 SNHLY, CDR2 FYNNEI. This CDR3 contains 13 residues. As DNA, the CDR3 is TGTGCCAGCAGTAAACAGGAGTCAGATGGCTACACCTTC. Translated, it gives CASSKQESDGYTF. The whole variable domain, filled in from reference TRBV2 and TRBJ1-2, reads EPEVTQTPSHQVTQMGQEVILRCVPISNHLYFYWYRQILGQKVEFLVSFYNNEISEKSEIFDDQFSVERPDGSNFTLKIRSTKLEDSAMYFCASSKQESDGYTFGSGTRLTVV.